The source of this T cell receptor (beta chain) is a study of cytomegalovirus exposure and HLA in healthy donors. CDR1 is MDHEN and CDR2 is SYDVKM in the germline V gene. The V gene lost 8 bases and the J gene lost 4 bases, with 11 bases spanning the gap. CDR3 length: 12 amino acids. A word on this clone: The antigen remains undetermined.

The PCR contained 60 Vbeta and 13 Jbeta primers. Libraries were prepared by immunoSEQ multiplex PCR; TCRdb keeps only in-frame clonotypes and omits some of them. This table has 90,000 to 130,000 clones, 76% appearing once. Overall study findings and caveats: In an earlier analysis, in 540 or so donors, most V segments appeared productive either ~87% or ~30% of the time.

Sequenced: PBMCs. This chain uses TRBV28 with TRBJ1-2; D is unclear. The sequence came from a man aged 25-40 years in good health and CMV-seropositive. Here the CDR3 DNA reads TGTGCCAGCCTCTATCCCTTCTATGGCTACACCTTC. This gives the protein CASLYPFYGYTF.